Shown below are 32 T cell receptor beta chains from a single sample sequenced in a study of blood T cell repertoires in COVID-19. The table came from immunoSEQ multiplex PCR; TCRdb's copy has only in-frame clones and leaves some out. The repertoire consists of about 78,000 clones, with 77% occurring once and the leading ten covering about 10%. Material: peripheral blood. Receptors were obtained from a human donor in a cohort sampled during active COVID-19.

V gene TRBV12-3 or TRBV12-4 combines with J gene TRBJ1-3, with D perhaps TRBD1 (5 bases). Trimming removed 5 bases from V and 7 bases from J, with 12 bases in between. This CDR3 is 13 amino acids long. The chain's CDR3 is CASSLTDPNTIYF. Here the CDR3 DNA reads TGTGCCAGCAGTCTGACAGACCCCAACACCATATATTTT.

Only one count was recorded for this clone. The CDR3 sequence is CASSDIAISYEQYF. The DNA for the CDR3 is TGCGCCAGCAGTGACATAGCGATCTCCTACGAGCAGTACTTC. V is TRBV10-2 and J is TRBJ2-7; D might be TRBD2 (5 bases). Germline V gene data show CDR1 as WSHSY and CDR2 as SAAADI. This CDR3 contains 14 residues. V was pared by 3 bases and J by 0 bases, with 9 bases between.

The V call is TRBV7-2, the J call TRBJ2-2; D ambiguous. Trimming shortened V by 0 bases and J by 7 bases, and 9 bases separated the two germline ends. CDR1 is SGHTA and CDR2 is FQGNSA in the germline V gene. CDR3 length equals 14 residues. The CDR3: CASSLAGYSGELFF. CDR3 DNA: TGTGCCAGCAGCTTAGCGGGCTATAGCGGGGAGCTGTTTTTT. Full variable domain (missing parts from reference TRBV7-2 and TRBJ2-2): GAGVSQSPSNKVTEKGKDVELRCDPISGHTALYWYRQSLGQGLEFLIYFQGNSAPDKSGLPSDRFSAERTGGSVSTLTIQRTQQEDSAVYLCASSLAGYSGELFFGEGSRLTVL.

The genes are TRBV11-3 and TRBJ2-7, with D possibly TRBD1 on 7 matching bases. Trimming shortened V by 4 bases and J by 6 bases, and 13 bases separated the two germline ends. Germline V gene data show CDR1 as SGHNT and CDR2 as YENEEA. This CDR3 has 13 residues. CDR3 DNA: TGTGCCAGCAGCTACTCCCAGGGGGGCGAGCAGTACTTC. It specifies CASSYSQGGEQYF.

The V gene is TRBV21-1, the J gene TRBJ1-5; TRBD1, the table's D call, lacks a check against the DNA. TRBV21-1 represents a pseudogene. This CDR3 comprises 14 residues. The CDR3 protein is CAGFIQGAGQPQHF. Here the CDR3 DNA reads TGTGCCGGATTTATACAGGGGGCAGGACAGCCCCAGCATTTT.

The rearrangement joins TRBV24-1 to TRBJ2-5, with D unresolved. Germline V lookup: CDR1 KGHDR, CDR2 SFDVKD. This CDR3 has 13 residues. The V end was cut by 1 base, the J end by 3 bases, with 5 bases between. CDR3 sequence: CATSDFPEETQYF. The CDR3, as DNA: TGTGCCACCAGTGATTTTCCCGAAGAGACCCAGTACTTC.

The chain combines TRBV21-1 with TRBJ2-7; the table names TRBD1, a call not compared with the DNA. TRBV21-1 is a pseudogene. The CDR3 covers 18 residues. The CDR3 loop is CASTTRDRRLHPIYEQYF. The CDR3 DNA reads TGTGCCAGCACCACCCGGGACAGGCGCCTCCATCCGATCTACGAGCAGTACTTC.

In this sample, this clone turned up once. The chain joins TRBV15 to TRBJ2-7; 7 bases are a match to TRBD2. V shed 5 bases, J shed 7 bases, and the junction held 14 bases outside the gene matches. This CDR3 contains 15 residues. The germline V gene has CDR1 LNHNV and CDR2 YYDKDF (reference sequence). CDR3 DNA: TGTGCCACCAGCCCCGACGGGGGAGCGGGGAGGGAGCAGTACTTC. Amino acid sequence: CATSPDGGAGREQYF.

The chain carries TRBV7-2 and TRBJ1-1; D gene uncertain. CDR3 length: 13 residues. Germline V lookup: CDR1 SGHTA, CDR2 FQGNSA. V was clipped by 1 base and J by 4 bases, with 7 bases between them. The CDR3 nucleotides read TGTGCCAGCAGCTTAGGCGAGGGCACTGAAGCTTTCTTT. Protein product: CASSLGEGTEAFF. Combining the CDR3 with reference TRBV7-2 and TRBJ1-1 gives the whole variable domain GAGVSQSPSNKVTEKGKDVELRCDPISGHTALYWYRQSLGQGLEFLIYFQGNSAPDKSGLPSDRFSAERTGGSVSTLTIQRTQQEDSAVYLCASSLGEGTEAFFGQGTRLTVV.

This clone was counted a single time. The chain employs TRBV10-2 and TRBJ2-2; 7 nucleotides line up with TRBD1. Per the germline V gene, CDR1 is WSHSY and CDR2 is SAAADI. The CDR3 runs to 14 residues. With V trimmed by 2 bases and J by 5 bases, 2 bases remained unmatched. The DNA for the CDR3 is TGCGCCAGCAGTGAGGCAGGGGGTACCGGGGAGCTGTTTTTT. This encodes CASSEAGGTGELFF.

This clone was counted a few times. The chain combines TRBV7-6 with TRBJ2-7; TRBD1 agrees at 7 bases. The CDR3 loop spans 14 amino acids. Trimming took 5 bases from V and 5 from J; bases not matched to a gene: 9. Germline assignment: CDR1 SGHVS and CDR2 FNYEAQ. For the CDR3, the DNA is TGTGCCAGCAGCGCCACGACAGGGATACACGAGCAGTACTTC. Amino acid sequence: CASSATTGIHEQYF. Using reference TRBV7-6 and TRBJ2-7 for the parts outside the CDR3, the full variable domain is GAGVSQSPRYKVTKRGQDVALRCDPISGHVSLYWYRQALGQGPEFLTYFNYEAQQDKSGLPNDRFSAERPEGSISTLTIQRTEQRDSAMYRCASSATTGIHEQYFGPGTRLTVT.

This clone appeared once. The V gene is TRBV7-9, the J gene TRBJ1-4, with D possibly TRBD1 on 5 matching bases. The CDR3 extends over 14 amino acids. V was trimmed by 3 bases and J by 2 bases, leaving 7 bases between them. CDR1 SEHNR and CDR2 FQNEAQ come from the germline V gene (reference sequence). CDR3 bases: TGTGCCAGCAGCTTCTCAGGGACTAATGAAAAACTGTTTTTT. As protein: CASSFSGTNEKLFF.

This clone showed up just a few times. The rearrangement uses TRBV5-6 and TRBJ2-4; no reliable D call. This CDR3 comprises 15 residues. Per germline, CDR1 SGHDT and CDR2 YYEEEE. V lost 4 bases and J lost 7, with 18 bases in between. Here the CDR3 DNA reads TGTGCCAGCAGCCCCCCGCCGCCACTCGGTAACATTCAGTACTTC. Translated, it gives CASSPPPPLGNIQYF.

The gene calls are TRBV19 and TRBJ1-5, with 8 positions matching TRBD1. The germline V gene has CDR1 LNHDA and CDR2 SQIVND (reference sequence). Trimming took 5 bases from V and 2 from J; bases not matched to a gene: 8. CDR3 length: 16 amino acids. Here the CDR3 reads CASSADRVFRNQPQHF. The CDR3 nucleotides are TGTGCCAGTAGTGCGGACAGGGTATTTCGCAATCAGCCCCAGCATTTT.

This sequence joins TRBV7-3 and TRBJ1-1; 9 nucleotides align to TRBD1. CDR1 is SGHTA, CDR2 FQGTGA, per germline. This CDR3 contains 14 residues. V trimming: 1 base; J trimming: 4 bases; junction bases outside the gene matches: 1. CDR3 nucleotides: TGTGCCAGCAGCTTAAAGGGACAGGGCACTGAAGCTTTCTTT. Amino acid sequence: CASSLKGQGTEAFF.

The chain couples TRBV27 to TRBJ1-3; 7 bases match TRBD1. Germline V gene data show CDR1 as MNHEY and CDR2 as SMNVEV (reference sequence). The CDR3 runs 15 residues. Trimming removed 5 bases from V and 0 bases from J; junction bases left unmatched: 4. CDR3 in amino acids: CASSTYRGSGNTIYF. The CDR3, as DNA: TGTGCCAGCAGTACCTACAGGGGCTCTGGAAACACCATATATTTT.

V and J are TRBV6-1 and TRBJ2-7; 7 nucleotides line up with TRBD2. CDR3 length equals 15 residues. CDR1 is MNHNS, CDR2 SASEGT, per germline. With 1 base clipped from V and 2 bases from J, the junction kept 5 bases outside the gene matches. The CDR3 reads CASSEGSAGAYEQYF. CDR3 sequence (DNA): TGTGCCAGCAGTGAAGGATCGGCGGGAGCCTACGAGCAGTACTTC.

The chain employs TRBV30 and TRBJ2-5; 8 nucleotides line up with TRBD2. CDR1 is GTSNPN, CDR2 SVGIG, per germline (reference sequence). The CDR3 contains 15 residues. Losses at the gene ends were 3 bases for V and 5 bases for J; bases not matched to a gene: 11. The CDR3 region is CAWRGAGARRETQYF. DNA for the CDR3: TGTGCCTGGAGGGGAGCGGGGGCCCGGCGGGAGACCCAGTACTTC. The entire variable domain, with the rest obtained from reference TRBV30 and TRBJ2-5, is as follows: SQTIHQWPATLVQPVGSPLSLECTVEGTSNPNLYWYRQAAGRGLQLLFYSVGIGQISSEVPQNLSASRPQDRQFILSSKKLLLSDSGFYLCAWRGAGARRETQYFGPGTRLLVL.

V and J are TRBV18 and TRBJ1-6; D gene ambiguous. Germline values: CDR1 KGHSH, CDR2 LQKENI. The CDR3 is 14 residues long. V shed 6 bases and J shed 8 bases, with 14 bases lying between them. CDR3 coding DNA: TGTGCCAGCTCTTCGAAGGCGGAATATTCACCCCTCCACTTT. It encodes CASSSKAEYSPLHF.

The rearrangement uses TRBV5-1 and TRBJ1-5; no clear D gene. V was cut by 0 bases and J by 7 bases, with 8 bases left in between. This CDR3 region has 13 residues. Germline lookup yields CDR1 SGHRS and CDR2 YFSETQ. The CDR3, as DNA: TGCGCCAGCAGCTTGGGGCCGCTCCAGCCCCAGCATTTT. It codes for CASSLGPLQPQHF. The full variable domain, completed using reference TRBV5-1 and TRBJ1-5, is KAGVTQTPRYLIKTRGQQVTLSCSPISGHRSVSWYQQTPGQGLQFLFEYFSETQRNKGNFPGRFSGRQFSNSRSEMNVSTLELGDSALYLCASSLGPLQPQHFGDGTRLSIL.

V is TRBV18 and J is TRBJ1-1; 10 bases are shared with TRBD1. CDR1 and CDR2 from the germline V gene are KGHSH and LQKENI. After removal of 1 base from V and 5 bases from J, the junction contained 7 bases not matched to a gene. CDR3 size: 16 residues. This chain's CDR3 is CASSPLGQGGETEAFF. In DNA form, the CDR3 reads TGTGCCAGCTCACCACTAGGACAGGGGGGTGAGACTGAAGCTTTCTTT.

This chain links TRBV5-1 with TRBJ2-2; the match to TRBD1 covers 10 bases. Trimming at V came to 7 bases and at J to 7 bases, leaving 4 bases not matched to a gene. The CDR3 has 13 residues. CDR1 SGHRS and CDR2 YFSETQ come from the germline V gene. The CDR3 DNA follows: TGCGCCAGCGGACAGGGGGTAGTCGGGGAGCTGTTTTTT. Translating gives CASGQGVVGELFF.

The chain couples TRBV10-1 to TRBJ1-4, with 7 bases aligning to TRBD1. The CDR3 length is 14 residues. Germline loops: CDR1 WNHNN, CDR2 SYGVQD (reference sequence). J was trimmed by 8 bases and V by 11 bases; bases with no gene match: 14. CDR3 protein: CACQQGRGREKLFF. In DNA form, the CDR3 reads TGCGCCTGCCAGCAGGGCAGGGGGAGGGAAAAACTGTTTTTT.

This chain joins TRBV30 and TRBJ1-3, with D unresolved. Trimming pared 4 bases from V and 1 base from J, leaving 8 bases between. The germline CDR1 and CDR2 sequences are GTSNPN and SVGIG (reference sequence). This CDR3 region has 13 residues. The CDR3 DNA sequence: TGTGCCTGGAAGGCCGGGTCTGGAAACACCATATATTTT. This encodes CAWKAGSGNTIYF.

This clone was recorded a few times. The chain has TRBV29-1 and TRBJ1-6; the match to TRBD1 covers 7 bases. Per germline, CDR1 SQVTM and CDR2 ANQGSEA. The CDR3 runs 14 residues. With V trimmed by 6 bases and J by 6 bases, 8 bases remained unmatched. The CDR3: CSVREGQFNSPLHF. CDR3 nucleotides: TGCAGCGTCCGCGAGGGACAGTTTAATTCACCCCTCCACTTT.

The rearrangement links TRBV2 to TRBJ1-1; 12 bases agree with TRBD1. The germline gives CDR1 SNHLY, CDR2 FYNNEI. The CDR3 sequence is 16 residues long. Germline trimming cut 2 bases from V and 10 bases from J; bases unmatched to any gene: 11. Here the CDR3 reads CASSERGTGGFLGAFF. The CDR3 coding sequence is TGTGCCAGCAGTGAACGGGGGACAGGGGGCTTTCTTGGAGCTTTCTTT.

The V call is TRBV19, the J call TRBJ2-5; 11 positions match TRBD2. The V gene's germline CDR1 is LNHDA and CDR2 SQIVND (reference sequence). The CDR3 is 20 residues long. V dropped 3 bases and J dropped 2; count of bases not matched to a gene: 17. The CDR3 region is CASSIGSSLAGGLAQETQYF. The CDR3 coding sequence is TGTGCCAGTAGTATTGGGTCTTCTCTAGCGGGGGGCCTCGCACAAGAGACCCAGTACTTC. The full variable domain, in which reference TRBV19 and TRBJ2-5 provide the parts outside the CDR3, is DGGITQSPKYLFRKEGQNVTLSCEQNLNHDAMYWYRQDPGQGLRLIYYSQIVNDFQKGDIAEGYSVSREKKESFPLTVTSAQKNPTAFYLCASSIGSSLAGGLAQETQYFGPGTRLLVL.

This clone was detected only once. The J gene is TRBJ2-7, the V gene TRBV5-1; 7 nucleotides align to TRBD1. This CDR3 spans 14 amino acids. The germline V gene encodes CDR1 SGHRS and CDR2 YFSETQ. V trimming: 0 bases; J trimming: 7 bases; junction bases outside the gene matches: 7. CDR3 region: CASSLGRGSLEQYF. CDR3 sequence (DNA): TGCGCCAGCAGCTTGGGCAGGGGGTCGTTGGAGCAGTACTTC.

The rearrangement uses TRBV19 and TRBJ2-3; weak D call: TRBD1 (7 bases). V gave up 2 bases and J gave up 5 bases, with 11 bases separating them. Germline assignment: CDR1 LNHDA and CDR2 SQIVND (reference sequence). The CDR3 has 14 amino acids. The CDR3 DNA is TGTGCCAGTAGTATACGGCAGGGGGGAGATACGCAGTATTTT. It encodes CASSIRQGGDTQYF. The full variable domain, completed using reference TRBV19 and TRBJ2-3, is DGGITQSPKYLFRKEGQNVTLSCEQNLNHDAMYWYRQDPGQGLRLIYYSQIVNDFQKGDIAEGYSVSREKKESFPLTVTSAQKNPTAFYLCASSIRQGGDTQYFGPGTRLTVL.

The chain is built from TRBV9 and TRBJ2-6, with 8 bases aligning to TRBD1. V dropped 4 bases and J dropped 5; count of bases not matched to a gene: 14. The CDR3 contains 18 residues. The germline CDR1 and CDR2 sequences are SGDLS and YYNGEE. The DNA of the CDR3 is TGTGCCAGCAGCCCAGGGACAGGTGTTAGGATACGGGCCAACGTCCTGACTTTC. Residues: CASSPGTGVRIRANVLTF.

This clone was counted between two and nine times. The chain uses TRBV5-1 and TRBJ1-2, with 7 bases that match TRBD1. CDR3 length: 15 residues. CDR1 SGHRS and CDR2 YFSETQ come from the germline V gene. V lost 3 bases, J lost 0 bases, and 5 bases stayed unmatched. CDR3 amino acids: CASSSGQKANYGYTF. CDR3 DNA: TGCGCCAGCAGCTCGGGACAGAAGGCTAACTATGGCTACACCTTC.

The chain links TRBV6-5 to TRBJ1-4, with D possibly TRBD1 on 6 matching bases. Per germline, CDR1 MNHEY and CDR2 SVGAGI. The germline V and J ends were trimmed by 8 bases and 2 bases, with 12 bases remaining between them. The CDR3 consists of 14 residues. The CDR3 DNA reads as TGTGCCAGCGTGGGGGGGCCTACTAATGAAAAACTGTTTTTT. This translates into CASVGGPTNEKLFF.